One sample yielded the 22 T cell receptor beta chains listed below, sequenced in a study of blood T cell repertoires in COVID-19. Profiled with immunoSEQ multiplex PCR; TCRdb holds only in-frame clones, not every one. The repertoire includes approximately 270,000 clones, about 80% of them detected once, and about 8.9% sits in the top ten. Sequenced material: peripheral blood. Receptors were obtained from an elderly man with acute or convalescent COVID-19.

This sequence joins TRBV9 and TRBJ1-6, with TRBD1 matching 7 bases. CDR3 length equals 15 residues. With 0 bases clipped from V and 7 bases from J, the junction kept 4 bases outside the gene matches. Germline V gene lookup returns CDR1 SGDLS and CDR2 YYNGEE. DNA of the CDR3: TGTGCCAGCAGCGTAGAACAGGGGTGGAATTCACCCCTCCACTTT. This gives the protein CASSVEQGWNSPLHF.

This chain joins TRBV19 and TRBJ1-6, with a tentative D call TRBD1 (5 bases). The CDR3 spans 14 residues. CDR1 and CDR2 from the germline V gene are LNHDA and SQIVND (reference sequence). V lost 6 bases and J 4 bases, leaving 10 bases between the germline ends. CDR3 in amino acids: CASRGEGYNSPLHF. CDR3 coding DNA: TGTGCCAGTAGAGGGGAGGGTTATAATTCACCCCTCCACTTT.

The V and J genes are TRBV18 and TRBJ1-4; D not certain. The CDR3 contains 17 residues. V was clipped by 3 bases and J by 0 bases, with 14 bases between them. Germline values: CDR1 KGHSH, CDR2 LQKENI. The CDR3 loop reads CASSPKGGSPTNEKLFF. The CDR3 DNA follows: TGTGCCAGCTCACCTAAGGGAGGTTCACCAACTAATGAAAAACTGTTTTTT.

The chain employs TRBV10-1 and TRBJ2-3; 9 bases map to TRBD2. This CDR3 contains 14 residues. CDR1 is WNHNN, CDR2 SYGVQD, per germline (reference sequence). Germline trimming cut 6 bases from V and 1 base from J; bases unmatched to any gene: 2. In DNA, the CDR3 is TGCGCCAGCAGCATAGCGGGGGGCACAGATACGCAGTATTTT. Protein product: CASSIAGGTDTQYF.

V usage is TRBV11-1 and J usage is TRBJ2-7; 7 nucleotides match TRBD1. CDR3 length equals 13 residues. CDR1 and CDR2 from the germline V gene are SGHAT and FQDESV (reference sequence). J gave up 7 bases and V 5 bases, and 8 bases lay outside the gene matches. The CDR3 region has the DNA TGTGCCAGCAGCCGGGGACAGATCAGAGAGCAGTACTTC. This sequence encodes CASSRGQIREQYF.

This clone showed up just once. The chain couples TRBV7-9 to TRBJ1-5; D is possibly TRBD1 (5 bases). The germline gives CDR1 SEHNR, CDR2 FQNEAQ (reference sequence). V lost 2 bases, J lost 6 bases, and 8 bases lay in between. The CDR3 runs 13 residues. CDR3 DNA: TGTGCCAGCAGCTTATTGGGGGGTCAGCCCCAGCATTTT. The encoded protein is CASSLLGGQPQHF.

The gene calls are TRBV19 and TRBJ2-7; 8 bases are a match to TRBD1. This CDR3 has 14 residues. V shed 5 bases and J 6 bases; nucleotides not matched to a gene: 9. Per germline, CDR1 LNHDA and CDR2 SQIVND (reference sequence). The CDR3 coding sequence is TGTGCCAGTAGTCCCGACAGGGGAAGAGGCGAGCAGTACTTC. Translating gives CASSPDRGRGEQYF.

Here the CDR3 DNA reads TGTGCCAGTACAGTGGCTAGCGGGAGGGCCTATGAGCAGTTCTTC. This codes for CASTVASGRAYEQFF. This rearrangement joins TRBV19 to TRBJ2-1; 12 bases align to TRBD2. CDR3 length: 15 residues. Trimming at V came to 7 bases and at J to 8 bases, leaving 9 bases not matched to a gene. Germline V gene sequence: CDR1 LNHDA, CDR2 SQIVND (reference sequence).

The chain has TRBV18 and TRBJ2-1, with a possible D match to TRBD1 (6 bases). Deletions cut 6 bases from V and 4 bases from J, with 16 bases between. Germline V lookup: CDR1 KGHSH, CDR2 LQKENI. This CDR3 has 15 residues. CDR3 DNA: TGTGCCAGCTCGCTTACGACAGGTCGGTACAATGAGCAGTTCTTC. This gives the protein CASSLTTGRYNEQFF.

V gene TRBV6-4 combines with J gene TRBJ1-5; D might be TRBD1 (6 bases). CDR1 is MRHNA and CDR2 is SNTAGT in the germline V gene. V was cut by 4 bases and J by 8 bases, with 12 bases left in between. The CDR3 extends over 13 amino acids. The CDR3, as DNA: TGTGCCAGCAGTGTGGAGGGGGGGGAGCCCCAGCATTTT. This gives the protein CASSVEGGEPQHF.

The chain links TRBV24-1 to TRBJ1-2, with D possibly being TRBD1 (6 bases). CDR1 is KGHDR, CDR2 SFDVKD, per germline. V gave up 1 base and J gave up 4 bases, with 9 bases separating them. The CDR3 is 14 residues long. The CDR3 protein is CATSDFRTVYGYTF. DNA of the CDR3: TGTGCCACCAGTGATTTTCGGACAGTCTATGGCTACACCTTC.

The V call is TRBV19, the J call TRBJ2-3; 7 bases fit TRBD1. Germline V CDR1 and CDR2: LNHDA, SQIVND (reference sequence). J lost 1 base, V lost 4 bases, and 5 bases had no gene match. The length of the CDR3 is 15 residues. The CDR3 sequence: CASSTAGQGTDTQYF. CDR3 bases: TGTGCCAGTAGTACCGCAGGACAGGGCACAGATACGCAGTATTTT.

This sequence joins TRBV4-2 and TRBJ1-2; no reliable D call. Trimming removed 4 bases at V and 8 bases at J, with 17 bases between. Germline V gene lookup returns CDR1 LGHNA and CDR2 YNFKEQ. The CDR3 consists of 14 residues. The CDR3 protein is CASSPAGEGTGYTF. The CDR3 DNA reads TGTGCCAGCAGCCCTGCTGGAGAGGGTACGGGCTACACCTTC.

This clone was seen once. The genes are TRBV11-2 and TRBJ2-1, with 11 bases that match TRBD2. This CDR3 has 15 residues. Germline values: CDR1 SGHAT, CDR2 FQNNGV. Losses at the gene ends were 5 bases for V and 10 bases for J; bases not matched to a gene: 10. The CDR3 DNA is TGTGCCAGCAGCCCCAGACTAGCGGGAAACAGAGAGCAGTTCTTC. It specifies CASSPRLAGNREQFF.

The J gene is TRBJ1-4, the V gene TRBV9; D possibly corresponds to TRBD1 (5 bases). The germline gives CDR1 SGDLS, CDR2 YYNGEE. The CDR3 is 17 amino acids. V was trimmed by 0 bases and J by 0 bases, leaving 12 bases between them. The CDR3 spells CASSVGLDSATNEKLFF. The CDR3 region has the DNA TGTGCCAGCAGCGTAGGACTTGACAGTGCAACTAATGAAAAACTGTTTTTT. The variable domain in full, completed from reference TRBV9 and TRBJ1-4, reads DSGVTQTPKHLITATGQRVTLRCSPRSGDLSVYWYQQSLDQGLQFLIQYYNGEERAKGNILERFSAQQFPDLHSELNLSSLELGDSALYFCASSVGLDSATNEKLFFGSGTQLSVL.

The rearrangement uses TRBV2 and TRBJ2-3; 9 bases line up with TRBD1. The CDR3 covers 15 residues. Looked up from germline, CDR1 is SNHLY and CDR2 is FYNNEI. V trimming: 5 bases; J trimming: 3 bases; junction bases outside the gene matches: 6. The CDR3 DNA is TGTGCCAGCAGTTGGGACAGGGTAAGAACAGATACGCAGTATTTT. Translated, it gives CASSWDRVRTDTQYF.

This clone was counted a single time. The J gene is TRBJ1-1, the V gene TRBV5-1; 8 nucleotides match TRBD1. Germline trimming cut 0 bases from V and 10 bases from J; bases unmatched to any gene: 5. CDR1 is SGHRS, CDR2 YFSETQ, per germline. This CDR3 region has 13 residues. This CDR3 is CASSLATGGTAFF. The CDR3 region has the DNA TGCGCCAGCAGCTTGGCTACAGGGGGTACAGCTTTCTTT.

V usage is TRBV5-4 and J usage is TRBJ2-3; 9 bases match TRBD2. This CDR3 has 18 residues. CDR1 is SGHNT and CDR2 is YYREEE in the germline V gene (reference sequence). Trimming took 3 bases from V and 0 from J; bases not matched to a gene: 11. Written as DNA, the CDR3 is TGTGCCAGCAGCTGGGCCCTAGCGGGGACAATAAGCACAGATACGCAGTATTTT. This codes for CASSWALAGTISTDTQYF. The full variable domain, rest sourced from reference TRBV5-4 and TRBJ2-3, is ETGVTQSPTHLIKTRGQQVTLRCSSQSGHNTVSWYQQALGQGPQFIFQYYREEENGRGNFPPRFSGLQFPNYSSELNVNALELDDSALYLCASSWALAGTISTDTQYFGPGTRLTVL.

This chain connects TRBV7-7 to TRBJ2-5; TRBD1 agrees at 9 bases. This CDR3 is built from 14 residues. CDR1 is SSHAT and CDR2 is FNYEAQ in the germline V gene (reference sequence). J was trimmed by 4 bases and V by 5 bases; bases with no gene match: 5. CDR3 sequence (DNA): TGTGCCAGCAGCGGGACAGGGTTGGGAGAGACCCAGTACTTC. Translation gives CASSGTGLGETQYF.

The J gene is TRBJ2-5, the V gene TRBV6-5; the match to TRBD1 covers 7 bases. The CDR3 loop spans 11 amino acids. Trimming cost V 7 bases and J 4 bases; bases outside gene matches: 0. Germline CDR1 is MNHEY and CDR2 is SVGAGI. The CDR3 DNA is TGTGCCAGCACAGGGGGAGAGACCCAGTACTTC. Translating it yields CASTGGETQYF.

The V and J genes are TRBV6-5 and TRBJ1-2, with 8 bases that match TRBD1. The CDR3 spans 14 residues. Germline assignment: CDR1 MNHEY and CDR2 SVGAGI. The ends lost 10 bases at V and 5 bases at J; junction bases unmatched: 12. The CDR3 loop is CATLKQDRDYGYTF. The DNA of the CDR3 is TGTGCCACCCTAAAACAGGACAGGGATTATGGCTACACCTTC.

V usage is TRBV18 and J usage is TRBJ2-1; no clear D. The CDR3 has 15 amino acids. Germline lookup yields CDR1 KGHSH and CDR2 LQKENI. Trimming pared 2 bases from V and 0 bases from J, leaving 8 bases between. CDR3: CASSPVVSSYNEQFF. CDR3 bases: TGTGCCAGCTCACCAGTAGTTAGCTCCTACAATGAGCAGTTCTTC.